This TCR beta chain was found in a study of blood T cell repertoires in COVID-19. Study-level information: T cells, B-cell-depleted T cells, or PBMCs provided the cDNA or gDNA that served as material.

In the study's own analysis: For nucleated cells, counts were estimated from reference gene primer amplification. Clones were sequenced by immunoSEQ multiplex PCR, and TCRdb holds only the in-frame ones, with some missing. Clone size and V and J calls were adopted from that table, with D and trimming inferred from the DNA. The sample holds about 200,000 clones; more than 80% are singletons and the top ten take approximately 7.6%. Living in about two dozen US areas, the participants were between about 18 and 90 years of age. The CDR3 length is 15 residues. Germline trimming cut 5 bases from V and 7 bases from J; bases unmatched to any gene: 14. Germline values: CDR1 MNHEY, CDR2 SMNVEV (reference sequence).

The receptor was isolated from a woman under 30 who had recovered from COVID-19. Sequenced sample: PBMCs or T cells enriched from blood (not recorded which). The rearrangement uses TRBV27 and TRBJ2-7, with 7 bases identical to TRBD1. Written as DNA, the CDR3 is TGTGCCAGCAGTACCAACAGGGGATTGTACGAGGAGCAGTACTTC. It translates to CASSTNRGLYEEQYF.